The sequence of this T cell receptor (beta chain) was determined in a study of blood T cells in healthy people across ages. Using a J-beta primer mix together with a sample-barcoded 5' primer, a second PCR was run for roughly 6 to 12 cycles. TCRdb independently ran MiXCR on the 5' RACE reads; one entry per CDR3 protein. This sample carries approximately 800,000 distinct CDR3 sequences, roughly 25% of them seen once, and the ten largest clones take approximately 4%. This clonotype has more than one count but fewer than ten. The CDR3 is made up of 15 amino acids. The germline V gene has CDR1 LGHNA and CDR2 YSLEER. V was pared by 3 bases and J by 2 bases, with 2 bases of the junction left unmatched. This same sample was also taken into another study, of T cells of mothers and their children.

The TCR comes from a boy younger than 18 in good health. The chain recombines TRBV4-3 with TRBJ2-7; 12 bases align to TRBD2. The sample taken for sequencing was blood. The CDR3 coding sequence is TGCGCCAGCAGCCAGAGGACTAGCGGGGCCTACGAGCAGTACTTC. Translated, it gives CASSQRTSGAYEQYF.